A single sample is the source of the 16 T cell receptor beta chains below, sequenced in a study of blood T cell dynamics during melanoma immunotherapy. Time point specified: pre-treatment baseline. Sequencing was performed with immunoSEQ multiplex PCR; in TCRdb, only in-frame clones are kept and a portion is missing. Among tens of thousands of clones, approximately 88% were seen once, and the ten largest hold around 4.2%. This sample comprised blood, obtained from a patient treated with checkpoint blockade. The source of these receptors is a human donor with melanoma.

The J gene is TRBJ1-5, the V gene TRBV4-2, with 9 nucleotides matching TRBD1. CDR1 and CDR2 (germline): LGHNA, YNFKEQ. The CDR3 is 17 residues long. Trimming cost V 8 bases and J 1 base; bases outside gene matches: 12. CDR3 nucleotide sequence: TGTGCCAGCGGCGTGCTAACAGGGGGCAACAGCAATCAGCCCCAGCATTTT. Translated, it gives CASGVLTGGNSNQPQHF.

The chain joins TRBV4-1 to TRBJ1-4; 8 nucleotides agree with TRBD1. There are 15 residues in the CDR3. The V gene's germline CDR1 is MGHRA and CDR2 YSYEKL. The ends lost 3 bases at V and 8 bases at J; junction bases unmatched: 8. DNA for the CDR3: TGCGCCAGCAGCCAGAGGGACAGGCCGTTGGAAAAACTGTTTTTT. Its translation: CASSQRDRPLEKLFF.

The chain couples TRBV19 to TRBJ1-1, with 7 bases that match TRBD1. Germline V gene data show CDR1 as LNHDA and CDR2 as SQIVND (reference sequence). Trimming at V came to 6 bases and at J to 1 base, leaving 8 bases not matched to a gene. CDR3 length: 15 amino acids. The CDR3 DNA reads as TGTGCCAGTAGCCCTACAGGGGCCGCGAACACTGAAGCTTTCTTT. Translated: CASSPTGAANTEAFF. The full variable domain, with the rest looked up from reference TRBV19 and TRBJ1-1, is DGGITQSPKYLFRKEGQNVTLSCEQNLNHDAMYWYRQDPGQGLRLIYYSQIVNDFQKGDIAEGYSVSREKKESFPLTVTSAQKNPTAFYLCASSPTGAANTEAFFGQGTRLTVV.

The chain recombines TRBV5-4 with TRBJ1-1; 9 nucleotides match TRBD1. V shed 1 base and J 3 bases; nucleotides not matched to a gene: 4. The CDR3 sequence is 15 residues long. Germline CDR1 is SGHNT and CDR2 is YYREEE (reference sequence). CDR3 in DNA: TGTGCCAGCAGCTTGTCACAGGGGGCCTACACTGAAGCTTTCTTT. Translation gives CASSLSQGAYTEAFF.

V usage is TRBV5-1 and J usage is TRBJ2-3, with TRBD2 as a possible D gene (5 bases). From germline, CDR1 is SGHRS and CDR2 YFSETQ. The CDR3 extends over 14 amino acids. V was clipped by 0 bases and J by 1 base, with 6 bases between them. In nucleotides, the CDR3 is TGCGCCAGCAGCTTGGGGACTCGCACAGATACGCAGTATTTT. It translates to CASSLGTRTDTQYF.

This sequence joins TRBV29-1 and TRBJ2-2; 8 nucleotides line up with TRBD1. The CDR3 totals 13 residues. The V and J ends lost 6 bases and 1 base, in that order; junction bases with no gene match: 1. Germline V gives CDR1 SQVTM, CDR2 ANQGSEA. This chain's CDR3 is CSVDRGNTGELFF. Here the CDR3 DNA reads TGCAGCGTCGACAGGGGGAACACCGGGGAGCTGTTTTTT.

The chain is built from TRBV29-1 and TRBJ2-2; a possible D gene is TRBD1 (5 bases). This CDR3 comprises 12 residues. Germline CDR1 reads SQVTM; CDR2 reads ANQGSEA. Trimming removed 7 bases at V and 8 bases at J, with 14 bases between. DNA for the CDR3: TGCAGCGCTTGGGGCCGTATGGGGGAGCTGTTTTTT. It yields the protein CSAWGRMGELFF.

This rearrangement joins TRBV28 to TRBJ1-2, with D possibly being TRBD1 (6 bases). Germline V gives CDR1 MDHEN, CDR2 SYDVKM. The CDR3 extends over 15 amino acids. Trimming shortened V by 2 bases and J by 2 bases, and 12 bases separated the two germline ends. Written as DNA, the CDR3 is TGTGCCAGCAGTTTAGGGGCAGGGGAAAACTATGGCTACACCTTC. This translates into CASSLGAGENYGYTF.

The chain uses TRBV25-1 and TRBJ1-5, with a possible D match to TRBD1 (5 bases). This CDR3 region has 14 residues. Trimming stripped 4 bases from V and 1 base from J, with 8 bases between. The germline V gene encodes CDR1 MGHDK and CDR2 SYGVNS. The CDR3 coding sequence is TGTGCCAGCAGTGCGGCAGGGAGCAATCAGCCCCAGCATTTT. It yields the protein CASSAAGSNQPQHF.

The chain is built from TRBV7-2 and TRBJ1-2; no firm D call. Trimming took 2 bases from V and 8 from J, leaving 12 bases between them. The CDR3 covers 13 residues. Germline V gives CDR1 SGHTA, CDR2 FQGNSA. In DNA form, the CDR3 reads TGTGCCAGCAGCTTACCTCTCGGAAACGGCTACACCTTC. This gives the protein CASSLPLGNGYTF.

The V gene is TRBV18, the J gene TRBJ1-2; tentatively, D is TRBD1 (5 bases). The CDR3 contains 14 residues. Per the germline V gene, CDR1 is KGHSH and CDR2 is LQKENI. The germline V and J ends were trimmed by 4 bases and 0 bases, with 9 bases remaining between them. The chain's CDR3 is CASSLDITNYGYTF. DNA of the CDR3: TGTGCCAGCTCACTGGACATCACTAACTATGGCTACACCTTC. Complete variable domain (other parts from reference TRBV18 and TRBJ1-2): NAGVMQNPRHLVRRRGQEARLRCSPMKGHSHVYWYRQLPEEGLKFMVYLQKENIIDESGMPKERFSAEFPKEGPSILRIQQVVRGDSAAYFCASSLDITNYGYTFGSGTRLTVV.

The chain joins TRBV11-2 to TRBJ2-7, with 11 bases lining up with TRBD2. This CDR3 is 17 amino acids long. J gave up 6 bases and V 0 bases, and 10 bases lay outside the gene matches. CDR1 is SGHAT, CDR2 FQNNGV, per germline. The CDR3 spells CASSLDATSGSLLEQYF. The CDR3 region has the DNA TGTGCCAGCAGCTTAGATGCCACTAGCGGGAGTCTCCTCGAGCAGTACTTC. The full variable domain, with the rest looked up from reference TRBV11-2 and TRBJ2-7, is EAGVAQSPRYKIIEKRQSVAFWCNPISGHATLYWYQQILGQGPKLLIQFQNNGVVDDSQLPKDRFSAERLKGVDSTLKIQPAKLEDSAVYLCASSLDATSGSLLEQYFGPGTRLTVT.

This chain joins TRBV7-8 and TRBJ2-7; TRBD2 aligns across 10 bases. The CDR3 has 16 amino acids. J was trimmed by 2 bases and V by 1 base; bases with no gene match: 5. The germline CDR1 and CDR2 sequences are SGHVS and FQNEAQ. The CDR3: CASSLEPSGSPYEQYF. The CDR3 DNA reads TGTGCCAGCAGCTTAGAACCTAGCGGGAGTCCCTACGAGCAGTACTTC.

The rearrangement uses TRBV6-1 and TRBJ2-7; 7 bases are a match to TRBD2. Trimming took 7 bases from V and 4 from J; bases not matched to a gene: 13. The CDR3 extends over 15 amino acids. CDR1 and CDR2 from the germline V gene are MNHNS and SASEGT. CDR3 sequence (DNA): TGTGCCAGCACCCTGACTGGAGCGGGAAGGTACGAGCAGTACTTC. Translated: CASTLTGAGRYEQYF.

V is TRBV19 and J is TRBJ2-7; 10 nucleotides agree with TRBD2. With V trimmed by 3 bases and J by 9 bases, 14 bases remained unmatched. The CDR3 loop spans 16 amino acids. Germline CDR1 LNHDA, CDR2 SQIVND (reference sequence). The CDR3 sequence: CASSMARAGGLLRQYF. As DNA, the CDR3 is TGTGCCAGTAGTATGGCGAGAGCGGGAGGGCTATTACGGCAGTACTTC.

The chain is built from TRBV9 and TRBJ2-1; the match to TRBD2 covers 12 bases. V lost 4 bases, J lost 3 bases, and 5 bases stayed unmatched. Germline V lookup: CDR1 SGDLS, CDR2 YYNGEE. This CDR3 spans 16 amino acids. CDR3 residues: CASSPKGLAGYNEQFF. The DNA for the CDR3 is TGTGCCAGCAGCCCGAAGGGACTAGCGGGCTACAATGAGCAGTTCTTC.